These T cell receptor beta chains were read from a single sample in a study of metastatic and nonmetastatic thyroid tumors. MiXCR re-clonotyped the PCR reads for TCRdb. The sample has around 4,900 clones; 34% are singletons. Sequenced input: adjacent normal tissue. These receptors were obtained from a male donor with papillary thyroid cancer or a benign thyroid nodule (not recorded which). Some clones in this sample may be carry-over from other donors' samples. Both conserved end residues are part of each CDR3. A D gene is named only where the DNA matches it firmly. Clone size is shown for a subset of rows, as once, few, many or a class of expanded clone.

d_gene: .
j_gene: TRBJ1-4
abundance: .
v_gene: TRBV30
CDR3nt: TGTGCCTGGATGGTGGGATATCAAAAACTGTTTTTT
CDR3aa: CAWMVGYQKLFF

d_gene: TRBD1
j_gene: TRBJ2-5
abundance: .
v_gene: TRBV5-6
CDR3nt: TGTGCCAGCAGCTTGAGGGGGCGCAGCCCCAGGGAGACCCAGTACTTC
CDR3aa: CASSLRGRSPRETQYF

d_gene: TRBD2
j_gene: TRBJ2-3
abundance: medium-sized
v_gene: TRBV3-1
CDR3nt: TGTGCCAGCAGTGACACTAGCGGGGACACGCAGTATTTT
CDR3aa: CASSDTSGDTQYF

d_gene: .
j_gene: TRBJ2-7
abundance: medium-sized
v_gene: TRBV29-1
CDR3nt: TGCAGCGTCCGGGCAGGCGGTCTCGAGCAGTACTTC
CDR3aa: CSVRAGGLEQYF

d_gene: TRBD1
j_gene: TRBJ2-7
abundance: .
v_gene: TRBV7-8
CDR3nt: TGTGCCAGCAGCTTAGGGGGACAGGAGTCCTACGAGCAGTACTTC
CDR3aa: CASSLGGQESYEQYF

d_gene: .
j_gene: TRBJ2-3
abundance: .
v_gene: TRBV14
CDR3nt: TGTGCCAGCGGGGCGACGCGGCACACAGATACGCAGTATTTT
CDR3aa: CASGATRHTDTQYF

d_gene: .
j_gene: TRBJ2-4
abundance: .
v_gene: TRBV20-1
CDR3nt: TGCAGTGCTGCTACTAGGTCCAAAAACATTCAGTACTTC
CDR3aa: CSAATRSKNIQYF

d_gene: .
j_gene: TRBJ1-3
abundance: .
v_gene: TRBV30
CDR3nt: TGTGCCTGGAGTCCCGTCAGAGGAAACACCATATATTTT
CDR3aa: CAWSPVRGNTIYF

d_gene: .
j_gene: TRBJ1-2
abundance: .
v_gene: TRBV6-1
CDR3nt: TGTGCCAGCAGCATTTCGGACTATGGCTACACCTTC
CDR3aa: CASSISDYGYTF

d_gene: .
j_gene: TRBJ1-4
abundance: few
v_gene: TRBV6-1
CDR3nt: TGTGCCAGCAGTGAAGCAGGTGGGAAACTGTTTTTT
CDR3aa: CASSEAGGKLFF

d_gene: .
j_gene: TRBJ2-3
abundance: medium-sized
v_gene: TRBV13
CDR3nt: TGTGCCAGCAGCACTAGACAGGGGATCTCTAGCGGGATCACAGATACGCAGTATTTT
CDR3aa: CASSTRQGISSGITDTQYF

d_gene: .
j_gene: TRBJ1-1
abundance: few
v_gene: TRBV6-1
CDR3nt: TGTGCCAGCAGTTATGCAGGCAAAGCTTTCTTT
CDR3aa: CASSYAGKAFF

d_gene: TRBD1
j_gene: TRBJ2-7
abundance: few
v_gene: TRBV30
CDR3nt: TGTGCCTACCCGACAGGGGTGATTGGCGAGCAGTACTTC
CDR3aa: CAYPTGVIGEQYF

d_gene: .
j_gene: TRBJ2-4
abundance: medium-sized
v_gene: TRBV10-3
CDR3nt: TGTGCCATCAGTGAGTCTCTCTTGGTCCAGGCCGCCAAAAACATTCAGTACTTC
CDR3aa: CAISESLLVQAAKNIQYF

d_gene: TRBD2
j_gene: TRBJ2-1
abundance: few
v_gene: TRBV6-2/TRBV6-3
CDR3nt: TGTGCCAGCAGTCACCTCGCGGGGGGGGTTGTCAGCAATGAGCAGTTCTTC
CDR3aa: CASSHLAGGVVSNEQFF

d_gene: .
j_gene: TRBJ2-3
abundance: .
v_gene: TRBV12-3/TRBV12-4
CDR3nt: TGTGCCAGCAGTCTGCCGATCGGACTGCAGTCTAGCACAGATACGCAGTATTTT
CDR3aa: CASSLPIGLQSSTDTQYF